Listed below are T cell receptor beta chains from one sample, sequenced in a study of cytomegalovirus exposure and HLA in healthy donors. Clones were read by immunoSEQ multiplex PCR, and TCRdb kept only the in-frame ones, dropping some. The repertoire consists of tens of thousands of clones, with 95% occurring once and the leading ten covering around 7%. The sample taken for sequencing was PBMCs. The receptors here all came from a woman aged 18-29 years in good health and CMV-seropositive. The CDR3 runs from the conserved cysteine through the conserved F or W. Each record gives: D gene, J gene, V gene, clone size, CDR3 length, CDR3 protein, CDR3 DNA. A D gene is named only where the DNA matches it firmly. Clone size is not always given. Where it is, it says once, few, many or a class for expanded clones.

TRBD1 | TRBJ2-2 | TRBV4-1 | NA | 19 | CASSQDPATGTGNTGELFF | TGCGCCAGCAGCCAAGATCCCGCCACCGGGACAGGGAACACCGGGGAGCTGTTTTTT
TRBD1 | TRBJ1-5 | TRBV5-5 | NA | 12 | CASSGAGGPQHF | TGTGCCAGCAGCGGAGCAGGGGGGCCCCAGCATTTT
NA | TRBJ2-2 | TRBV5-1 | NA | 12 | CASGERPGELFF | TGCGCCAGCGGGGAGAGGCCCGGGGAGCTGTTTTTT
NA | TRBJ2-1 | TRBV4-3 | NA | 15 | CASSQDMGPYNEQFF | TGCGCCAGCAGCCAAGATATGGGGCCCTACAATGAGCAGTTCTTC
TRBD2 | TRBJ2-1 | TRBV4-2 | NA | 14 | CASSHGLAGNEQFF | TGTGCCAGCAGCCATGGACTAGCAGGGAATGAGCAGTTCTTC
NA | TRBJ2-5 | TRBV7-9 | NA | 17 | CASSLALSNSLQETQYF | TGTGCCAGCAGCTTAGCGCTCAGTAATAGCCTCCAAGAGACCCAGTACTTC
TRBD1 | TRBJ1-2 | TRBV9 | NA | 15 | CASSGDRGYHYGYTF | TGTGCCAGCAGCGGAGACAGGGGGTATCACTATGGCTACACCTTC
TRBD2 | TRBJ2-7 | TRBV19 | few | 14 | CASSPTSGNHEQYF | TGTGCCAGTAGTCCCACTAGCGGGAACCACGAGCAGTACTTC
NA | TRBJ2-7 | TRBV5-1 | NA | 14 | CASSETGPGYEQYF | TGCGCCAGTTCTGAAACAGGGCCCGGCTACGAGCAGTACTTC
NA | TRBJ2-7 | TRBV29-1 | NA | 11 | CSVGSGYEQYF | TGCAGCGTCGGGTCGGGATACGAGCAGTACTTC
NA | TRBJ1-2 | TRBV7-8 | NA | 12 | CASSLNSYGYTF | TGTGCCAGCAGCCTAAACTCGTATGGCTACACCTTC
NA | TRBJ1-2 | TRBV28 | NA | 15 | CASSLSGGPNYGYTF | TGTGCCAGCAGTTTGTCGGGGGGGCCTAACTATGGCTACACCTTC
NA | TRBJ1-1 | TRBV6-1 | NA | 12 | CASSELGGEAFF | TGTGCCAGCAGTGAACTAGGCGGGGAAGCTTTCTTT
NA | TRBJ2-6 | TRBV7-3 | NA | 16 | CASSLTGSSGANVLTF | TGTGCCAGCAGCTTGACTGGGTCCTCTGGGGCCAACGTCCTGACTTTC
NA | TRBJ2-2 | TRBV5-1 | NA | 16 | CASSPELAANTGELFF | TGCGCCAGCAGCCCTGAACTAGCTGCGAACACCGGGGAGCTGTTTTTT
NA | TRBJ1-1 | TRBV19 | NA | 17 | CASSIEEGGRPIAEAFF | TGTGCCAGTAGTATTGAGGAGGGAGGGCGACCGATTGCTGAAGCTTTCTTT
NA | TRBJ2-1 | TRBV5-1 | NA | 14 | CASSSIQGSFEQFF | TGCGCCAGCAGCTCAATCCAGGGGTCGTTTGAGCAGTTCTTC
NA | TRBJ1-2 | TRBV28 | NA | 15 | CASSLTVEGMRGYTF | TGTGCCAGCAGTTTAACCGTGGAGGGGATGCGTGGCTACACCTTC
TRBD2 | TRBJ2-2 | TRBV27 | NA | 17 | CASSLGLAGVGSGELFF | TGTGCCAGCAGTTTAGGGCTAGCGGGAGTTGGATCCGGGGAGCTGTTTTTT
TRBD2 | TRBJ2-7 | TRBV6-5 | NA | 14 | CASRSGGSSYEQYF | TGTGCCAGCCGGAGCGGGGGAAGCTCCTACGAGCAGTACTTC
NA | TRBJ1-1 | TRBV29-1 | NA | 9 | CRAGAEAFF | TGCAGGGCGGGAGCTGAAGCTTTCTTT
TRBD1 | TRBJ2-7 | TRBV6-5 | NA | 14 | CASSDNRGNYEQYF | TGTGCCAGCAGTGACAACAGGGGTAATTACGAGCAGTACTTC
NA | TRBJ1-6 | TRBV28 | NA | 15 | CASSWPGQGYSPLHF | TGTGCCAGCAGTTGGCCGGGACAAGGGTATTCACCCCTCCACTTT
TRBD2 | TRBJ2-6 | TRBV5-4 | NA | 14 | CASGGGAGANVLTF | TGTGCCAGCGGGGGGGGAGCCGGGGCCAACGTCCTGACTTTC
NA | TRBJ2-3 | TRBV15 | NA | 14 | CATRQGGGVDTQYF | TGTGCCACCAGGCAGGGAGGGGGGGTGGATACGCAGTATTTT
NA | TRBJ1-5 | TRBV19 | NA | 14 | CASSIYAVDQPQHF | TGTGCCAGTAGTATTTATGCGGTCGATCAGCCCCAGCATTTT
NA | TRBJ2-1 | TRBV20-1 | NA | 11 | CSAPRVNEQFF | TGCAGTGCTCCCAGGGTGAATGAGCAGTTCTTC
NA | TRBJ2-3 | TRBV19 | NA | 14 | CASRRDPSTDTQYF | TGTGCCAGTAGGCGGGATCCTAGCACAGATACGCAGTATTTT
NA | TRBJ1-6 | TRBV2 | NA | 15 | CASSPQGSYNSPLHF | TGTGCCAGCAGTCCACAGGGCTCCTATAATTCACCCCTCCACTTT
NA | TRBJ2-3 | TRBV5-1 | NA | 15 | CASSLDPGVADTQYF | TGCGCCAGCAGCTTGGATCCCGGGGTGGCAGATACGCAGTATTTT
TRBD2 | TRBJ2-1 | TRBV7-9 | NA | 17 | CASSSEGTSGSYNEQFF | TGTGCCAGCAGCTCCGAAGGTACTAGCGGGAGTTACAATGAGCAGTTCTTC
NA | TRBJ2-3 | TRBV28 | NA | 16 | CASRTPPGGRTDTQYF | TGTGCCAGCAGAACACCACCCGGGGGGCGCACAGATACGCAGTATTTT
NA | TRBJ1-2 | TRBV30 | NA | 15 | CAWTRDSSTNYGYTF | TGTGCCTGGACCCGAGACAGCTCGACAAACTATGGCTACACCTTC
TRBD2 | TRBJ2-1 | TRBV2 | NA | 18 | CASSGIAGGSGSYNEQFF | TGTGCCAGCAGTGGAATAGCGGGAGGTTCGGGGTCCTACAATGAGCAGTTCTTC
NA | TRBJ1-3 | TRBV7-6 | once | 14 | CASSLGAGGNTIYF | TGTGCCAGCAGCTTAGGGGCAGGGGGAAACACCATATATTTT
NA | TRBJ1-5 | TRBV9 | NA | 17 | CASSVHRFPPPNQPQHF | TGTGCCAGCAGCGTCCACAGGTTCCCACCACCCAATCAGCCCCAGCATTTT
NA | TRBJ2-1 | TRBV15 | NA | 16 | CATSGDRRSSYNEQFF | TGTGCCACCAGCGGTGACAGGAGATCTTCCTACAATGAGCAGTTCTTC
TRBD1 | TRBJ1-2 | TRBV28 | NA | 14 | CAILDRGLHYGYTF | TGTGCCATTCTGGACAGGGGGCTCCACTATGGCTACACCTTC
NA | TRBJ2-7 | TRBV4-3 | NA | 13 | CASSQSRTYEQYF | TGCGCCAGCAGCCAATCCAGGACCTACGAGCAGTACTTC
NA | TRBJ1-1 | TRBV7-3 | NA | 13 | CASSLTGRDEAFF | TGTGCCAGCAGCTTAACAGGCAGGGATGAAGCTTTCTTT
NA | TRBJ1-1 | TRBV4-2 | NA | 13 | CASSPGSYTEAFF | TGTGCCAGCAGCCCGGGTTCTTACACTGAAGCTTTCTTT
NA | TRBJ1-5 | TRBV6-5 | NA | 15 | CASKEGLRVNQPQHF | TGTGCCAGCAAGGAGGGTCTAAGAGTTAATCAGCCCCAGCATTTT
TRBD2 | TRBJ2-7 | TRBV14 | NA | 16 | CASSHPPGLAFYEQYF | TGTGCCAGCAGCCACCCGCCGGGACTAGCATTCTACGAGCAGTACTTC
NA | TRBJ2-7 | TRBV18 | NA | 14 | CASSPGRSSYEQYF | TGTGCCAGCTCACCAGGCAGAAGCTCCTACGAGCAGTACTTC
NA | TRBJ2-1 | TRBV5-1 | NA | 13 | CASSSLQADEQFF | TGCGCCAGCAGCTCGTTACAGGCGGATGAGCAGTTCTTC
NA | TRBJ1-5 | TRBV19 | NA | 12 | CATGSPNQPQHF | TGTGCCACGGGGAGTCCCAATCAGCCCCAGCATTTT